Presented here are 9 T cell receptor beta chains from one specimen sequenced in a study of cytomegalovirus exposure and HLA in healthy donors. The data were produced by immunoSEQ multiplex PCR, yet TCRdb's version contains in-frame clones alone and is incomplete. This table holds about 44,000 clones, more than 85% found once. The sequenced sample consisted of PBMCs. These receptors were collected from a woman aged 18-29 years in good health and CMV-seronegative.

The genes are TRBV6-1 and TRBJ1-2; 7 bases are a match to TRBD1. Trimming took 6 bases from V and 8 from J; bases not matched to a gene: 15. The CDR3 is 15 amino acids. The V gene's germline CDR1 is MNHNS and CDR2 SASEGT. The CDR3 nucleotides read TGTGCCAGCAGCAAAGGGGACAGCGAGCTGGGCGGCTACACCTTC. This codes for CASSKGDSELGGYTF.

The CDR3 sequence: CASSLYVGLQNTEAFF. CDR3 DNA sequence: TGTGCCAGCAGTTTATACGTCGGACTTCAGAACACTGAAGCTTTCTTT. V gene TRBV27 combines with J gene TRBJ1-1; D remains ambiguous. V lost 1 base and J 1 base, leaving 13 bases between the germline ends. The CDR3 spans 16 residues. CDR1 is MNHEY and CDR2 is SMNVEV in the germline V gene (reference sequence).

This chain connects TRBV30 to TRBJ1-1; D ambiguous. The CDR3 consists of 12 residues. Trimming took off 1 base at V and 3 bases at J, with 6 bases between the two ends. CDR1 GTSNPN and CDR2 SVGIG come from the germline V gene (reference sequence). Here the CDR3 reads CAWSEGDTEAFF. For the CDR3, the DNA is TGTGCCTGGAGTGAGGGAGACACTGAAGCTTTCTTT.

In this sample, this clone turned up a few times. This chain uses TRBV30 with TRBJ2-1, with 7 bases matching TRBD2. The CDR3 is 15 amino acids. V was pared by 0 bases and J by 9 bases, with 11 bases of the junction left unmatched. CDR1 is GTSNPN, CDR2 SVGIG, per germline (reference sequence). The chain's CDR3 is CAWSVPGLEVGEQFF. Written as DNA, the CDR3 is TGTGCCTGGAGTGTACCAGGACTAGAGGTCGGTGAGCAGTTCTTC.

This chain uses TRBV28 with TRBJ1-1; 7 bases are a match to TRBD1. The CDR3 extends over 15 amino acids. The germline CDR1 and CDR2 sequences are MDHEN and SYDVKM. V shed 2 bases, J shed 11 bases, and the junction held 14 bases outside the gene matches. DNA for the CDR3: TGTGCCAGCAGTTTACCGGACCGGGACAGCCAGGGGGCTTTCTTT. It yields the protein CASSLPDRDSQGAFF. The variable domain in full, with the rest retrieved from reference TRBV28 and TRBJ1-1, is DVKVTQSSRYLVKRTGEKVFLECVQDMDHENMFWYRQDPGLGLRLIYFSYDVKMKEKGDIPEGYSVSREKKERFSLILESASTNQTSMYLCASSLPDRDSQGAFFGQGTRLTVV.

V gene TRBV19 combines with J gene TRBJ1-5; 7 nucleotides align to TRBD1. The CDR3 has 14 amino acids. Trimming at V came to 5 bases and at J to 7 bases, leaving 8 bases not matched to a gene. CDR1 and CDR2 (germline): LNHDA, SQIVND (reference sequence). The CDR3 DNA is TGTGCCAGTAGTCCCCAGACAGGGCCCCAGCCCCAGCATTTT. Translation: CASSPQTGPQPQHF.

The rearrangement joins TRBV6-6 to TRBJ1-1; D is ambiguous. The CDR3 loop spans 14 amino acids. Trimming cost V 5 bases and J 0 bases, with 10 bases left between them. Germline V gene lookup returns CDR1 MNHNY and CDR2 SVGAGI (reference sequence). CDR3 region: CASSPRGVNTEAFF. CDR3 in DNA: TGTGCCAGCAGTCCACGGGGTGTGAACACTGAAGCTTTCTTT.

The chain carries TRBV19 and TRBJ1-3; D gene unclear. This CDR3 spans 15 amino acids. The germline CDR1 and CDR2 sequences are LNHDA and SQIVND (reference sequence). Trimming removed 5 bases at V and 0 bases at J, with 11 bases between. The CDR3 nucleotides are TGTGCCAGTAGTGCTGGAGGCGGCTCTGGAAACACCATATATTTT. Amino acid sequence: CASSAGGGSGNTIYF.

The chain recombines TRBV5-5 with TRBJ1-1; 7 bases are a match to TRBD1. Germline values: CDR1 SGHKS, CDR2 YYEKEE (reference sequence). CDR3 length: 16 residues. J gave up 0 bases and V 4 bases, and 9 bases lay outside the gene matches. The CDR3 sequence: CASSQEGQTMNTEAFF. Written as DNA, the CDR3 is TGTGCCAGCAGCCAAGAGGGACAGACCATGAACACTGAAGCTTTCTTT.